This T cell receptor (beta chain) was found in a study of long-term antiretroviral therapy in people with HIV. The CDR3 extends over 16 amino acids. Germline CDR1 is LGHNA and CDR2 is YSLEER. V was clipped by 4 bases and J by 0 bases, with 16 bases between them. The assay used was immunoSEQ (version v3.0), run at survey level. Produced via immunoSEQ multiplex PCR; TCRdb's table is partial and in-frame only. The table shows tens of thousands of clones, with 81% occurring only once. Overall study results and limits: Transplant donor controls retained higher diversity, though diversity increased after ART. Information on adherence, resistance and therapy changes was unavailable.

Details on this clone: What it recognizes is unknown.

This rearrangement joins TRBV4-3 to TRBJ2-7; D remains unclear. The source is a man aged 40-49 years with HIV. Sequences were derived from unsorted PBMCs, sampled 0.1 years before starting antiretroviral therapy. DNA for the CDR3: TGCGCCAGCAGCCCTTCGGCGACAATGAGCTCCTACGAGCAGTACTTC. Translated: CASSPSATMSSYEQYF.